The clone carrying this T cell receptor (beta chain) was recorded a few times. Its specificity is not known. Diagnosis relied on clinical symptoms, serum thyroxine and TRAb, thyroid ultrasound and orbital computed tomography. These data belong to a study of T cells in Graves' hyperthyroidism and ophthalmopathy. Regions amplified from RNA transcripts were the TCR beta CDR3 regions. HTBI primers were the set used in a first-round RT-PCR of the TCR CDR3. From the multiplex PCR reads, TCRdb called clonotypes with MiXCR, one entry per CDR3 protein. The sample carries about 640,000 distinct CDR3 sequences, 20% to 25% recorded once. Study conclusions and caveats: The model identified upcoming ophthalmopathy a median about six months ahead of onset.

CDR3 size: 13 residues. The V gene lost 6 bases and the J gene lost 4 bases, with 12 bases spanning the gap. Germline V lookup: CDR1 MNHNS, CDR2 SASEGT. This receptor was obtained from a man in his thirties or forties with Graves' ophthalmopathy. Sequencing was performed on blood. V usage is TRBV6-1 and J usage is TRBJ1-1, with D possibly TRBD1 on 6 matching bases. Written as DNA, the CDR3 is TGTGCCAGCAGCCCCAACAGGGTCACTGAAGCTTTCTTT. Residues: CASSPNRVTEAFF.